This T cell receptor beta chain is drawn from a study of blood T cell repertoires in COVID-19. In the study overall: There were acute and convalescent COVID-19 samples, and they came from the United States, Italy and Spain.

CDR1 and CDR2 from the germline V gene are MNHEY and SVGAGI. The V and J ends lost 7 bases and 9 bases, in that order; junction bases with no gene match: 5. There are 14 residues in the CDR3. The protocol was immunoSEQ multiplex PCR, while the TCRdb copy is restricted to in-frame clones and leaves out a portion. This table holds 210,000 or so clones, nearly 90% found once. J is TRBJ1-6 and V is TRBV6-5; 11 positions agree with TRBD1. This TCR came from a man in his fifties with acute or convalescent COVID-19. The material sequenced was peripheral blood. In DNA form, the CDR3 reads TGTGCCAGCACCCCGGGACAGGGGGTTTCACCCCTCCACTTT. Translating it yields CASTPGQGVSPLHF.